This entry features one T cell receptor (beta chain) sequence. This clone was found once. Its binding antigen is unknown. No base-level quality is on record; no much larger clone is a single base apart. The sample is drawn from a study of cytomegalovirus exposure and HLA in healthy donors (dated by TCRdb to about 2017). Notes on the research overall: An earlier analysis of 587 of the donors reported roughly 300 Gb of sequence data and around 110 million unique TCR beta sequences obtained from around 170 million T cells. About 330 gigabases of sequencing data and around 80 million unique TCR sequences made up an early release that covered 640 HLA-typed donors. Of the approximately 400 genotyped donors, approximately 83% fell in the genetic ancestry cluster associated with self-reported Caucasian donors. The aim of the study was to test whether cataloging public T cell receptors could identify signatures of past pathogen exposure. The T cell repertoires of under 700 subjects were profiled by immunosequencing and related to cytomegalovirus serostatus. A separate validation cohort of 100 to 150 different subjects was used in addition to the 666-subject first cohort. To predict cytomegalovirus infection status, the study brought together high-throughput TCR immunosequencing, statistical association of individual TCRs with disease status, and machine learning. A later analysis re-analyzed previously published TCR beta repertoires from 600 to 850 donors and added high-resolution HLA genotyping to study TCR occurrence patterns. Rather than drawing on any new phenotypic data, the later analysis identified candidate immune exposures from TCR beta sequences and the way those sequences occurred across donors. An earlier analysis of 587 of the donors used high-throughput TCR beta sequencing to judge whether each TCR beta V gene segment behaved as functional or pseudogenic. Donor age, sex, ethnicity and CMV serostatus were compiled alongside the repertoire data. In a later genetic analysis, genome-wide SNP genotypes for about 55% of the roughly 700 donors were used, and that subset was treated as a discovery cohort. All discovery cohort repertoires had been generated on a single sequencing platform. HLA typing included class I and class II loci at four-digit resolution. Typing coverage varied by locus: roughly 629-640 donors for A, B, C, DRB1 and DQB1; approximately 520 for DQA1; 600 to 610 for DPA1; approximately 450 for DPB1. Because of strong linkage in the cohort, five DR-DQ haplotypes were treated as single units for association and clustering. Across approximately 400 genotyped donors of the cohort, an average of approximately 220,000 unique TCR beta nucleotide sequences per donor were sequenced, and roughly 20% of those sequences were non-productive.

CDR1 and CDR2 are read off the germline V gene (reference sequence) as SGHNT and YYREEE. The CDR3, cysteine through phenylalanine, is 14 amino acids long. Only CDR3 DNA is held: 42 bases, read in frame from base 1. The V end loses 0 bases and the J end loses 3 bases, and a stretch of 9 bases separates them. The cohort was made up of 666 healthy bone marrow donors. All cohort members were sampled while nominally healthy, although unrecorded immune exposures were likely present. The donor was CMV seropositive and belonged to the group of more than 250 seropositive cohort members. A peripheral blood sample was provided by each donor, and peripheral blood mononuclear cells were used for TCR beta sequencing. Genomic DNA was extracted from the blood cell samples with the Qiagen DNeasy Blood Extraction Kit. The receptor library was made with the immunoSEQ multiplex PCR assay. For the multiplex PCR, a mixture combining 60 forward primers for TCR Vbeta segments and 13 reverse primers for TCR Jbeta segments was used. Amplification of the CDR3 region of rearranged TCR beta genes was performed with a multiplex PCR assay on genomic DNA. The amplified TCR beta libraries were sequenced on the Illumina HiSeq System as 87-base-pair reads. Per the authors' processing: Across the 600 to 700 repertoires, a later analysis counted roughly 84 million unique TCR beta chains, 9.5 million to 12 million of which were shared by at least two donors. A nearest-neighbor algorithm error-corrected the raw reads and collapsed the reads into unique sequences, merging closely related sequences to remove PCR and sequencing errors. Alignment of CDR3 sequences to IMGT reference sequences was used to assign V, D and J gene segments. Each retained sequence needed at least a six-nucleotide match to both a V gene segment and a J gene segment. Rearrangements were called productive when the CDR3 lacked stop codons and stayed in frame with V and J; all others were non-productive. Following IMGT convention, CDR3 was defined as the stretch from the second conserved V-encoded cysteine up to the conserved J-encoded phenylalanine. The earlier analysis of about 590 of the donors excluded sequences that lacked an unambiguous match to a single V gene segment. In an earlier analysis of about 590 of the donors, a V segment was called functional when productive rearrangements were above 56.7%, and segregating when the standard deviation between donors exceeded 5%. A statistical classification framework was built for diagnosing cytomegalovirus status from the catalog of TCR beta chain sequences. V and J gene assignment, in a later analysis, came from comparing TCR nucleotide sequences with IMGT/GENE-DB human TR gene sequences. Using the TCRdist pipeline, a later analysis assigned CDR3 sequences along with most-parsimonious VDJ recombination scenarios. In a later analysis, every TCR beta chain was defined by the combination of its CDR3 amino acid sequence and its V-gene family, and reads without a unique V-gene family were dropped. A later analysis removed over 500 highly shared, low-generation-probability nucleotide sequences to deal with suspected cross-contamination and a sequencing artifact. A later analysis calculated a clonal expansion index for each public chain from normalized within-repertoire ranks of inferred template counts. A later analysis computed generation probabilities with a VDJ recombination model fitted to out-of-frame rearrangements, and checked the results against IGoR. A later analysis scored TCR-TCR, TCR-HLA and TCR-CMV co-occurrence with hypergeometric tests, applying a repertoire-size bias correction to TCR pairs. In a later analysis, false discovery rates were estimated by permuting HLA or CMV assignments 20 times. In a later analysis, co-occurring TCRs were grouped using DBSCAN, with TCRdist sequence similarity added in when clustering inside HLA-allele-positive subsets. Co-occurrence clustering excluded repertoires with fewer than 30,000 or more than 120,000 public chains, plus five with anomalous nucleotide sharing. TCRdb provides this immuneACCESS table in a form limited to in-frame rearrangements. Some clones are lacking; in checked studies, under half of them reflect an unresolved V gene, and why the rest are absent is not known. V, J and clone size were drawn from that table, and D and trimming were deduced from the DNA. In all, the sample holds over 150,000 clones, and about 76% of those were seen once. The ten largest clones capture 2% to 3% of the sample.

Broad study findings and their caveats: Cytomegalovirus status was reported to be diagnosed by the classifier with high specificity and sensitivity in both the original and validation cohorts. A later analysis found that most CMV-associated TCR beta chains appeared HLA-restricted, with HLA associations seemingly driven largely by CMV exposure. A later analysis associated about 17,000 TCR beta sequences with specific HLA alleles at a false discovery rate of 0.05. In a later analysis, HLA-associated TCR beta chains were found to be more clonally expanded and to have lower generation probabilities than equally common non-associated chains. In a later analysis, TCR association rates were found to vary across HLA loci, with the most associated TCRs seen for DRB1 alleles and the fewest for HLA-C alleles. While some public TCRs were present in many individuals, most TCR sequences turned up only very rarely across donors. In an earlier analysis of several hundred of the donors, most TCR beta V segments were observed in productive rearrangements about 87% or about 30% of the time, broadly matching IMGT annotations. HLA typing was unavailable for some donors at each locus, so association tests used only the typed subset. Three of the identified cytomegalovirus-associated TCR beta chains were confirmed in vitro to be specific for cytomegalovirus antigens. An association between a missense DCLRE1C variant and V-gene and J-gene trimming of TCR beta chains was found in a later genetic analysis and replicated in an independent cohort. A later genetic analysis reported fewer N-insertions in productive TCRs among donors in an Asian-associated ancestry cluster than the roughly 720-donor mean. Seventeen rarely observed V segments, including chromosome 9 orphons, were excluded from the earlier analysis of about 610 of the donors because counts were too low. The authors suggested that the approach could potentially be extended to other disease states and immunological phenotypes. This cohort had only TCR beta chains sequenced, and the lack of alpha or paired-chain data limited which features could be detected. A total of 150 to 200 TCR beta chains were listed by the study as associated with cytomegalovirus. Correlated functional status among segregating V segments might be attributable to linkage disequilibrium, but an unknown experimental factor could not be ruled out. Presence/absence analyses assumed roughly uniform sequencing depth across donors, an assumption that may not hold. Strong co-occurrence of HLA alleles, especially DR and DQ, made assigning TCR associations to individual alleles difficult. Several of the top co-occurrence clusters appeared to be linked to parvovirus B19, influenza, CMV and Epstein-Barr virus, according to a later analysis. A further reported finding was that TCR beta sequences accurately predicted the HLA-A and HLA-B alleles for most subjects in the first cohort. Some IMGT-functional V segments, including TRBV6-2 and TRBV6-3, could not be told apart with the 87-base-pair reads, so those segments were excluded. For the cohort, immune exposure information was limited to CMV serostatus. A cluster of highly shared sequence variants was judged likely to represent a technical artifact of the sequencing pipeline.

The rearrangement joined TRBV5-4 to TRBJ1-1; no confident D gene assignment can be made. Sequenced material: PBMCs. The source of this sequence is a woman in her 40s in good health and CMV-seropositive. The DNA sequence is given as TGTGCCAGCAGCTTGGAAGGTCTAGACACTGAAGCTTTCTTT. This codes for CASSLEGLDTEAFF.